This TCR beta chain was sequenced during a study of T cells after yellow fever vaccination (dated by TCRdb to the late 2010s). Describing the broader study: The SMART-Seq v4 Ultra Low Input RNA kit was used to prepare libraries from fractions with low cell numbers. Two healthy male donors, one aged 18 to 30 and one aged 30 to 40 years, made up the cohort. Blood samples were taken at several timepoints before and after primary and secondary immunization, and bulk PBMC replicates and cell subsets were isolated. To track T-cell clones before and after primary and booster YFV17D yellow fever vaccination, bulk TCR alpha and beta repertoires were sequenced longitudinally. Beyond this particular receptor, the publication reports: Computational filtering was required because FACS-sorted repertoires could contain abundant contaminating clonotypes from the bulk population. Because the study included only a couple of donors, the extent to which the findings can be generalized is limited. A small fraction of clonotypes showed up in both the CD4 and CD8 compartments, probably as a result of convergent recombination. Most clones expanded after primary vaccination were re-detected after the booster (almost 98% of CD4 and approximately 88% of CD8), suggesting broad memory maintenance. The secondary T-cell response was weaker than the primary response but faster, peaking on day 5 instead of day 15.

According to the germline V gene, CDR1 reads KGHDR and CDR2 reads SFDVKD. There are 16 amino acids in the CDR3, from cysteine to phenylalanine inclusive. The kept DNA is CDR3 alone, 48 bases in frame from the first base. The trim is 5 bases for V and 4 bases for J, with a gap of 16 bases between the germline ends. This clonotype was counted only a few times. Its antigen target is currently unknown. Base quality data are lacking; no much larger clone is found one base away. TCR cDNA was synthesized by 5'RACE template switching, through which a universal primer site and unique molecular identifiers were introduced. cDNA synthesis was primed from both the TCR alpha and TCR beta constant segments. Library amplification used two PCR steps, and the second PCR step added sample barcodes and sequencing adapters. Libraries were sequenced on Illumina HiSeq 2500 (2x100 bp) or NovaSeq (2x150 bp). The study's own analysis went as follows. Demultiplexing of reads and collapsing into UMI consensus sequences were performed with MIGEC, and V(D)J alignment was carried out with MiXCR. Clonotypes responding to the vaccine were identified with edgeR on replicate PBMC samples, with the criteria of FDR below 0.01 and a log2 fold change above 5 up to day 15. Each bulk clonotype was labeled CD4 or CD8 based on which sequenced repertoire, CD4 or CD8, contained the clonotype at higher abundance. TCRdb handled the public reads itself, with Q25 trimming in fastp and clone calling in MiXCR, and kept productive beta chains. Records with the same CDR3 protein are collapsed into one entry carrying the most frequent genes and DNA. The V and J calls, along with clone size, are taken from TCRdb and not from the paper's own processing. Across this sample there are approximately 610,000 distinct CDR3 sequences, with 17% seen only once. 17% of the sample lies in the top ten.

Interpreted using the paper, the treatment or condition label stands for: live attenuated yellow fever vaccine strain. At each blood-draw timepoint, two biological replicates of bulk PBMCs were collected. A standard Ficoll-Paque protocol was used to isolate PBMCs from peripheral blood. RNA was extracted with TriZol from bulk PBMCs, CD4 and CD8 fractions, and dextramer-positive and dextramer-negative fractions. The sequence came from a man aged 18 to 29 who received the YFV17D yellow fever vaccine. The sample was PBMCs, taken less than 6 days after the first yellow fever vaccination. The chain is assembled from TRBV24-1 and TRBJ2-2, and TRBD2 may be the D gene, going by 6 matching bases. The CDR3 corresponds to CATSVGTGASTGELFF. The DNA is as follows: TGTGCCACCAGTGTAGGGACTGGCGCGAGCACCGGGGAGCTGTTTTTT.